Included here is one T cell receptor beta chain sequence, with context. The antigen is unknown. V lost 4 bases and J lost 6, with 13 bases in between. Germline CDR1 reads SGHTA; CDR2 reads FQGTGA. The CDR3 covers 13 residues. This sample was included in a study of cytomegalovirus exposure and HLA in healthy donors. About the research overall: An early release of data contained approximately 80 million unique TCRs, which came from HLA-typed donors. Caucasian-associated ancestry cluster membership applied to approximately 81% of a few hundred genotyped donors. Study-wide results and caveats: Most observed TCR sequences were rare, whereas some public TCRs were detected in many donors.

60 Vbeta and 13 Jbeta primers were used in PCR. Profiled with immunoSEQ multiplex PCR; TCRdb holds only in-frame clones, not every one. The table shows hundreds of thousands of clones, with about 78% occurring only once. This clonotype was sampled from a male donor in good health and CMV-seronegative. The J gene is TRBJ2-7, the V gene TRBV7-3, with D perhaps matching TRBD1 (5 bases). The sequencing sample was made of PBMCs. The CDR3 protein is CASSSRVSTEQYF. The DNA for the CDR3 is TGTGCCAGCAGCTCCAGGGTTTCGACCGAGCAGTACTTC.